This T cell receptor (beta chain) was observed in a study of cytomegalovirus exposure and HLA in healthy donors. Broader study findings: TRBV6-2, TRBV6-3 and some other V segments were excluded as indistinguishable. A cluster of highly shared sequence variants was likely a sequencing artifact. TCR beta V- and J-gene trimming, according to a later analysis, was linked to a missense DCLRE1C variant. A list of about 180 TCR beta chains associated with cytomegalovirus was given.

This clone has a single count. The antigen remains unidentified. CDR1 and CDR2 from the germline V gene are SGHRS and YFSETQ. The CDR3 loop spans 17 amino acids. V was pared by 2 bases and J by 5 bases, with 15 bases of the junction left unmatched. Researchers ran the PCR with 60 Vbeta and 13 Jbeta primers. Measured with immunoSEQ multiplex PCR; TCRdb has only the in-frame clones, and not every one. The table lists approximately 220,000 clones, around 80% of them singletons, with 0.71% in the top ten. Sequencing was done on a sample of PBMCs. This TCR was sampled from a boy aged 2 to 10 in good health and CMV-seronegative. The V and J genes are TRBV5-1 and TRBJ2-7; 8 bases fit TRBD1. The CDR3 sequence: CASSLVTGAAFSHEQYF. CDR3 coding DNA: TGCGCCAGCAGCTTAGTGACAGGGGCCGCTTTTAGCCACGAGCAGTACTTC.